Listed below are T cell receptor beta chains from one sample, sequenced in a study of cytomegalovirus exposure and HLA in healthy donors. Assay used: immunoSEQ multiplex PCR; TCRdb lists only in-frame clones, some missing. The data show 250,000 to 350,000 clones, about nine tenths seen once. Sequencing was performed on PBMCs. The source of these receptors is a man aged 40-49 years in good health and CMV-seropositive. The CDR3 runs from the conserved cysteine through the conserved F or W. A D gene is named only where the DNA matches it firmly. Size tells how often a clone was seen (once, few, many) or the class of an expanded clone, and some rows leave it out.

size	D	length	V	J	DNA	CDR3
-	TRBD1	13	TRBV6-5	TRBJ1-2	TGTGCCAGCAGCCTTAGGACAGGGTATGGCTACACCTTC	CASSLRTGYGYTF
-	-	12	TRBV7-9	TRBJ2-1	TGTGCCAGCAGCTTACTAGCAACTGAGCAGTTCTTC	CASSLLATEQFF
few	-	13	TRBV28	TRBJ1-1	TGTGCCAGCAAAAGACAGCTGAACACTGAAGCTTTCTTT	CASKRQLNTEAFF
-	-	13	TRBV7-3	TRBJ2-5	TGTGCCAGCAGCTTACAGGGGAGAGAGACCCAGTACTTC	CASSLQGRETQYF
-	-	15	TRBV19	TRBJ2-7	TGTGCCAGTAGTATAGGGGGCTATGGCTCCTACGAGCAGTACTTC	CASSIGGYGSYEQYF
-	-	15	TRBV7-9	TRBJ2-3	TGTGCCAGCAGCTTAGTTAGCGAGGGCACAGATACGCAGTATTTT	CASSLVSEGTDTQYF
-	TRBD2	16	TRBV6-5	TRBJ2-1	TGTGCCAGCAGTTACCTGATGGCGGGAGGGGTCAATGAGCAGTTCTTC	CASSYLMAGGVNEQFF
-	TRBD1	19	TRBV9	TRBJ1-2	TGTGCCAGCAGCGTAGGGGGGGTTCCCGGGACAGGGGTTCACTATGGCTACACCTTC	CASSVGGVPGTGVHYGYTF
-	TRBD1	16	TRBV9	TRBJ2-5	TGTGCCAGCAGCCCGCACCCCGGACAGGGGGGAGAGACCCAGTACTTC	CASSPHPGQGGETQYF
few	-	13	TRBV10-3	TRBJ1-1	TGTGCCATCAGTGAGCAGGGGAACACTGAAGCTTTCTTT	CAISEQGNTEAFF
-	TRBD2	15	TRBV19	TRBJ2-3	TGTGCCAGTAGTACTCTAGCGGGAGACACAGATACGCAGTATTTT	CASSTLAGDTDTQYF
-	-	19	TRBV2	TRBJ2-2	TGTGCCAGCAGTGACAGGGGGCGGGGAGGGCCTACATTGACCGGGGAGCTGTTTTTT	CASSDRGRGGPTLTGELFF
once	TRBD1	19	TRBV30	TRBJ1-6	TGTGCCTGGAGTGTAGGGCGACAGGGCTTGGAAGGATATAATTCACCCCTCCACTTT	CAWSVGRQGLEGYNSPLHF
-	TRBD2	15	TRBV4-1	TRBJ2-1	TGCGCCAGCAGCCCCATAGCGGGCGGCTACAATGAGCAGTTCTTC	CASSPIAGGYNEQFF
-	-	14	TRBV7-8	TRBJ2-5	TGTGCCAGCAGCCCCACCGGTAGACTCGAGACCCAGTACTTC	CASSPTGRLETQYF
-	TRBD2	17	TRBV5-4	TRBJ2-7	TGTGCCAGCAGCTCCGGGACTAGCGGGAGGACCACCTACGAGCAGTACTTC	CASSSGTSGRTTYEQYF
-	TRBD1	15	TRBV6-5	TRBJ2-7	TGTGCCAGCAGTACCCCCGACAGGGCCCTCTACGAGCAGTACTTC	CASSTPDRALYEQYF
-	TRBD1	10	TRBV19	TRBJ1-2	TGTGCCACGGGACAGGAGGGCTACACCTTC	CATGQEGYTF
-	TRBD2	16	TRBV28	TRBJ2-3	TGTGCCAGCAGTCTCCCGACTAGCGGACGGATAGATACGCAGTATTTT	CASSLPTSGRIDTQYF
-	TRBD2	16	TRBV4-2	TRBJ2-1	TGTGCCAGCAGCCAAGGGACTAGCGGGGGCCAGGGGGAGCAGTTCTTC	CASSQGTSGGQGEQFF
once	-	15	TRBV27	TRBJ2-7	TGTGCCAGCAGTTTAGGAACGGCAGGGGTGCGAGAGCAGTACTTC	CASSLGTAGVREQYF
-	-	14	TRBV6-5	TRBJ2-7	TGTGCCAGCAGCACCCAGGGACTGATCTACGAGCAGTACTTC	CASSTQGLIYEQYF